This TCR beta chain was identified during a study of cytomegalovirus exposure and HLA in healthy donors. On the study more broadly: Samples from HLA-typed donors yielded approximately 88 million unique TCRs in an early data release. General observations from the study: Some public TCRs appeared in many individuals, while most sequences were rare. In a later analysis, at a false discovery rate of 0.05, 16,951 TCR beta sequences matched HLA alleles.

J was trimmed by 3 bases and V by 2 bases; bases with no gene match: 1. Germline loops: CDR1 SGHVS, CDR2 FQNEAQ. The CDR3 spans 15 residues. This clone was seen more than once but under ten times. Antigen specificity is unknown. The PCR was carried out with 60 Vbeta primers and 13 Jbeta primers. The data were produced by immunoSEQ multiplex PCR, yet TCRdb's version contains in-frame clones alone and is incomplete. This table has roughly 150,000 clones, approximately 72% appearing once. This chain uses TRBV7-8 with TRBJ2-1, with 10 bases that match TRBD1. Input material: PBMCs. The clonotype was recovered from a female donor in good health and CMV-seronegative. The CDR3 nucleotides read TGTGCCAGCAGCTTATGGGACAGGGGCTACAATGAGCAGTTCTTC. Translation: CASSLWDRGYNEQFF.